What follows describes a single T cell receptor beta chain. Its antigen is still unknown. The CDR3 spans 15 residues. Trimming cost V 5 bases and J 8 bases; bases outside gene matches: 11. Germline V gene lookup returns CDR1 SGHNT and CDR2 YYREEE (reference sequence). The source of the sample is a study of cytomegalovirus exposure and HLA in healthy donors. Broader study findings: Most of the CMV-associated TCR beta chains (in a later analysis) appeared to be HLA-restricted. Reportedly, cytomegalovirus status was diagnosed with high sensitivity and specificity.

PCR amplification relied on 60 Vbeta primers (plus 13 Jbeta primers). Clones were read by immunoSEQ multiplex PCR, and TCRdb kept only the in-frame ones, dropping some. The sample records about 160,000 clones, around 79% being singletons. This chain uses TRBV5-4 with TRBJ2-3, with 10 bases that match TRBD2. This TCR derives from a human donor in good health. The sequencing sample was made of PBMCs. CDR3 nucleotide sequence: TGTGCCAGCAGTCGATCCGGGACTAGCGTAGGTACGCAGTATTTT. Translation: CASSRSGTSVGTQYF.